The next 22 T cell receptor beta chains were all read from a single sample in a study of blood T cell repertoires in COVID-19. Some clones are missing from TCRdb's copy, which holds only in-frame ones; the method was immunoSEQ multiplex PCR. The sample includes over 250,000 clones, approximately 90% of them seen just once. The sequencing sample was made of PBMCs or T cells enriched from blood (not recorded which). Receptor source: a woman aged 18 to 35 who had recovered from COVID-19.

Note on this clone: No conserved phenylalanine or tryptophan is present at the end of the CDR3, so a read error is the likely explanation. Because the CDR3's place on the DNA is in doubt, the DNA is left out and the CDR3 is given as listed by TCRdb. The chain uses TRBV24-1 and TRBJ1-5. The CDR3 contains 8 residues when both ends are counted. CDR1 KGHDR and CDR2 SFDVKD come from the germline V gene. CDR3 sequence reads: CATGEPLG.

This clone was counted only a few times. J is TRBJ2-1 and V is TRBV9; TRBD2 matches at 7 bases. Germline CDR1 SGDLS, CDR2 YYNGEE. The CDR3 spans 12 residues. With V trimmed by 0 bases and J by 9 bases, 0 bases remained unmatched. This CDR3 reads CASSVGEGEQFF. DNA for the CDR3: TGTGCCAGCAGCGTAGGGGAGGGTGAGCAGTTCTTC.

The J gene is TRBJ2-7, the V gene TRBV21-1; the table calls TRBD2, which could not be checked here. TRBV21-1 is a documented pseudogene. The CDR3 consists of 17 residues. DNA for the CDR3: TGTGCCAGCAGCAAAGAAGGGGGACTAGCGGGAAACGGCGAGCAGTACTTC. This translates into CASSKEGGLAGNGEQYF.

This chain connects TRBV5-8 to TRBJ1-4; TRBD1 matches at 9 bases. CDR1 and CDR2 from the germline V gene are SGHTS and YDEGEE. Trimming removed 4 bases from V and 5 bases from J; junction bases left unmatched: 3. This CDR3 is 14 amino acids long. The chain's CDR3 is CASSEGQGNEKLFF. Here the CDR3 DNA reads TGTGCCAGCAGCGAGGGACAGGGAAATGAAAAACTGTTTTTT.

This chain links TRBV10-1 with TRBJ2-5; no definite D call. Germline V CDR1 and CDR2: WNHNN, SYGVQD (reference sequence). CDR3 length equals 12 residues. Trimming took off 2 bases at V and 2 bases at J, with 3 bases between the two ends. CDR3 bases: TGCGCCAGCAGTGAGCGGCAAGAGACCCAGTACTTC. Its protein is CASSERQETQYF.

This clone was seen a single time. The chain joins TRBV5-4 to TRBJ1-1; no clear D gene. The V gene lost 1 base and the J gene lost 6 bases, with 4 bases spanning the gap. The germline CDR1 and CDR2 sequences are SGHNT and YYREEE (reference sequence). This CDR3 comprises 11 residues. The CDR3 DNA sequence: TGTGCCAGCAGCTTGTATTCTGAAGCTTTCTTT. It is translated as CASSLYSEAFF.

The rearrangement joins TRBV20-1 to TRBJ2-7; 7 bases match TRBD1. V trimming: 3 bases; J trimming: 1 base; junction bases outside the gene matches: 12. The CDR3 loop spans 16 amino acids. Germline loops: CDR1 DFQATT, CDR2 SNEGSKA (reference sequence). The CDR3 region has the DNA TGCAGTGCTAGTATCACCAGGACAGGCCTTTCCTACGAGCAGTACTTC. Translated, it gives CSASITRTGLSYEQYF.

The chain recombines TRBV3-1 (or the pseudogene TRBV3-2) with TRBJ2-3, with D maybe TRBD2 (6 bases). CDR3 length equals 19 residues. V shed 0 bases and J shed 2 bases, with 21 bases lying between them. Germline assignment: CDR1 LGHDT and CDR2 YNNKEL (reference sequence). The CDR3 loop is CASSQDRYGTLGPTDTQYF. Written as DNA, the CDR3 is TGTGCCAGCAGCCAAGATCGATACGGGACTCTCGGGCCCACAGATACGCAGTATTTT.

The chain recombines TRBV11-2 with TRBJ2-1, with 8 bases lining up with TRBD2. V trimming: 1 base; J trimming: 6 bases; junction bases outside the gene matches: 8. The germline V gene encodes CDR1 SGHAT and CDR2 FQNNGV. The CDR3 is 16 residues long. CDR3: CASSLAPGGQTNEQFF. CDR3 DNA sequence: TGTGCCAGCAGCTTAGCCCCGGGGGGGCAAACCAATGAGCAGTTCTTC. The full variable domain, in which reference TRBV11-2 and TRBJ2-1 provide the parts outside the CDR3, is EAGVAQSPRYKIIEKRQSVAFWCNPISGHATLYWYQQILGQGPKLLIQFQNNGVVDDSQLPKDRFSAERLKGVDSTLKIQPAKLEDSAVYLCASSLAPGGQTNEQFFGPGTRLTVL.

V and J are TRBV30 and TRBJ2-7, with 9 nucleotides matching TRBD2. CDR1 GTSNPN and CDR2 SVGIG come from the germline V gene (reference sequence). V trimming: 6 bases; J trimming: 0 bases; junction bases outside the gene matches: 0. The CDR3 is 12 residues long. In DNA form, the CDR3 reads TGTGCCTGTAGCGGGGGCTCCTACGAGCAGTACTTC. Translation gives CACSGGSYEQYF.

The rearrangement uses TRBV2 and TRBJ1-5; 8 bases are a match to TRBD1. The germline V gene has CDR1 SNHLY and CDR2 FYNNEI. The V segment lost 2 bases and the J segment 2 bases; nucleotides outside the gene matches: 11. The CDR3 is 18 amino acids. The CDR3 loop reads CASSEYPSGGFGNQPQHF. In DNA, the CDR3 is TGTGCCAGCAGTGAATACCCATCAGGGGGCTTTGGCAATCAGCCCCAGCATTTT.

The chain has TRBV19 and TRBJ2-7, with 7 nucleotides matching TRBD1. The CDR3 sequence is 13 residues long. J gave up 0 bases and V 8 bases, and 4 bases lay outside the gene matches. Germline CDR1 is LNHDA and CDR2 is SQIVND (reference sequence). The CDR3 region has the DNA TGTGCCAGTCGACAGGGATTCTCCTACGAGCAGTACTTC. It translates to CASRQGFSYEQYF. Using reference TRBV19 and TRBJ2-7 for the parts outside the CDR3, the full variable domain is DGGITQSPKYLFRKEGQNVTLSCEQNLNHDAMYWYRQDPGQGLRLIYYSQIVNDFQKGDIAEGYSVSREKKESFPLTVTSAQKNPTAFYLCASRQGFSYEQYFGPGTRLTVT.

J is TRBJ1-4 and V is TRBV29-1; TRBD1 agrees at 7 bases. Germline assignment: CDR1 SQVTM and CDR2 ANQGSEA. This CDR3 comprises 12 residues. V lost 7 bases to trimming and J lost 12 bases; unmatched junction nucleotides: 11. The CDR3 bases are TGCAGCGCCGGACCCAGAACAGGGGAACTGTTTTTT. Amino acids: CSAGPRTGELFF.

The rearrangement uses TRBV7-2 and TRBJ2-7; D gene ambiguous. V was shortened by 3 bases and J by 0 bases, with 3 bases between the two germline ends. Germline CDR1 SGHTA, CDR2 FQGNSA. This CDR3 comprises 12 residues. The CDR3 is CASSFSSYEQYF. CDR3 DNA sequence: TGTGCCAGCAGCTTCAGCTCCTACGAGCAGTACTTC. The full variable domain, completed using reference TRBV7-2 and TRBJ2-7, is GAGVSQSPSNKVTEKGKDVELRCDPISGHTALYWYRQSLGQGLEFLIYFQGNSAPDKSGLPSDRFSAERTGGSVSTLTIQRTQQEDSAVYLCASSFSSYEQYFGPGTRLTVT.

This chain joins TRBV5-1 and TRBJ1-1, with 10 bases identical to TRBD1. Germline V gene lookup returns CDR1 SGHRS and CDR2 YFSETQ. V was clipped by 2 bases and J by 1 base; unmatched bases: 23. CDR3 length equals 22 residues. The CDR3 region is CASSLPGRGTGAARGSNTEAFF. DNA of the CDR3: TGCGCCAGCAGCTTACCCGGTCGGGGGACAGGGGCCGCCCGAGGGTCGAACACTGAAGCTTTCTTT.

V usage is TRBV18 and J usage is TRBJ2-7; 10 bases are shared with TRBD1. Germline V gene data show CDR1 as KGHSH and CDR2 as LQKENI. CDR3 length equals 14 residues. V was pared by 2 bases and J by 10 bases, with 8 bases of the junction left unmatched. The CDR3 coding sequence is TGTGCCAGCTCACCATCCGGGACAGGGGACTATCAGTACTTC. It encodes CASSPSGTGDYQYF.

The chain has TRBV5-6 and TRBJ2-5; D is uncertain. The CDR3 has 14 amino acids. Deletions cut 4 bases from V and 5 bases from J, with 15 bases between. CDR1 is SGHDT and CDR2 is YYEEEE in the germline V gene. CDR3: CASSLDVMEETQYF. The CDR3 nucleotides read TGTGCCAGCAGCCTGGACGTCATGGAGGAGACCCAGTACTTC.

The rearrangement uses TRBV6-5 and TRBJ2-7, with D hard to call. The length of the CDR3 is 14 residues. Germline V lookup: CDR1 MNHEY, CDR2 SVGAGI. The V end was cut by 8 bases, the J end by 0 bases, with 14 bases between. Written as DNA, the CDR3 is TGTGCCAGCGGCCAGCTAAGGAGCTCCTACGAGCAGTACTTC. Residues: CASGQLRSSYEQYF.

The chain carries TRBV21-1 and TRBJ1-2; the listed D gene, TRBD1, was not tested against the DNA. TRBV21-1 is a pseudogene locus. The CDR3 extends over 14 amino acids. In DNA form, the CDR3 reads TGTGCCAGCACGTACCTCAGGGGAAACTATGGCTACACCTTC. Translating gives CASTYLRGNYGYTF.

In nucleotides, the CDR3 is TGTGCCAGCAGCTTAGGGGGGCCCGCCAGCATCTATGGCTACACCTTC. It yields the protein CASSLGGPASIYGYTF. The genes are TRBV11-2 and TRBJ1-2, with a possible D match to TRBD1 (6 bases). The germline gives CDR1 SGHAT, CDR2 FQNNGV. The length of the CDR3 is 16 residues. Trimming cost V 1 base and J 4 bases, with 16 bases left between them.

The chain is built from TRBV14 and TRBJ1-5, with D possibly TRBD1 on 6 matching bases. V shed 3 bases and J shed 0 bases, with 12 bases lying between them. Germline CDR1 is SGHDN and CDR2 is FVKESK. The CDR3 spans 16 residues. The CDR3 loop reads CASSHKRDNSNQPQHF. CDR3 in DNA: TGTGCCAGCAGCCACAAAAGGGACAATAGCAATCAGCCCCAGCATTTT.

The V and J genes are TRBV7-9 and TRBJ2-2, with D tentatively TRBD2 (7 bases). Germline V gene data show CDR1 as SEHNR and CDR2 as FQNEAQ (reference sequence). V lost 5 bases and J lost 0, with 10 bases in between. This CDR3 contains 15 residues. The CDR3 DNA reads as TGTGCCAGCAGCCTCGGGGGGCCGAACACCGGGGAGCTGTTTTTT. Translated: CASSLGGPNTGELFF.